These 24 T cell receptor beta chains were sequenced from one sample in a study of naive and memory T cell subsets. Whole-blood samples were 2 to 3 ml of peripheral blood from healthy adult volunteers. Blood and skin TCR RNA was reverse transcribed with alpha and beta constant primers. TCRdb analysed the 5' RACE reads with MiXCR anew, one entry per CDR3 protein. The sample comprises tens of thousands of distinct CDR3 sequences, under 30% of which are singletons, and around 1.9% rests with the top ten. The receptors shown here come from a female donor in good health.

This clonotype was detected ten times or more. The CDR3, as DNA: TGTGCCAGCAGTTCTCCCTCCATCGGGGAGCTGTTTTTT. This gives the protein CASSSPSIGELFF. V usage is TRBV28 and J usage is TRBJ2-2; D is ambiguous. V lost 4 bases, J lost 7 bases, and 10 bases lay in between. Germline CDR1 reads MDHEN; CDR2 reads SYDVKM. The CDR3 totals 13 residues.

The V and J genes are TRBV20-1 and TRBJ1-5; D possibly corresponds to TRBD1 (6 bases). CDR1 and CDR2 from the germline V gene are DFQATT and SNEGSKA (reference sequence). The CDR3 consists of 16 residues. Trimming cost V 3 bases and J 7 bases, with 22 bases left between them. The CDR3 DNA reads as TGCAGTGCTAGGTCCCCAGGGGCCCGGGGGAGGCAGCCCCAGCATTTT. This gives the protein CSARSPGARGRQPQHF.

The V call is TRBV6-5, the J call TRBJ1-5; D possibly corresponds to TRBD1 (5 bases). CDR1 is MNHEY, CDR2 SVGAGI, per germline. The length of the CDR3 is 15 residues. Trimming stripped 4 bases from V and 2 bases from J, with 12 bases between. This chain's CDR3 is CASSFFKGGNQPQHF. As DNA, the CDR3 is TGTGCCAGCAGTTTCTTTAAAGGGGGCAATCAGCCCCAGCATTTT.

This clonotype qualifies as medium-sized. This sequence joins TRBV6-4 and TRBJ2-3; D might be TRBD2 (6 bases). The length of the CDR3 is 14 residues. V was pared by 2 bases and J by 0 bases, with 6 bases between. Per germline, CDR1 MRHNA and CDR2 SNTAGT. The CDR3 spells CASSDGTSTDTQYF. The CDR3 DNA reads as TGTGCCAGCAGTGACGGGACTAGCACAGATACGCAGTATTTT.

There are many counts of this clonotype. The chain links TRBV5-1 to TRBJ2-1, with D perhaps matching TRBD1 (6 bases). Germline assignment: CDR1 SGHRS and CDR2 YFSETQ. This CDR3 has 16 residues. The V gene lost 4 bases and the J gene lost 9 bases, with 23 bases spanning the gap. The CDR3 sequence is CASSRTEKSIVSEQFF. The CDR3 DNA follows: TGCGCCAGCAGCAGGACAGAAAAGTCGATCGTATCTGAGCAGTTCTTC. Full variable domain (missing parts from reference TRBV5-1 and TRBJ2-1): KAGVTQTPRYLIKTRGQQVTLSCSPISGHRSVSWYQQTPGQGLQFLFEYFSETQRNKGNFPGRFSGRQFSNSRSEMNVSTLELGDSALYLCASSRTEKSIVSEQFFGPGTRLTVL.

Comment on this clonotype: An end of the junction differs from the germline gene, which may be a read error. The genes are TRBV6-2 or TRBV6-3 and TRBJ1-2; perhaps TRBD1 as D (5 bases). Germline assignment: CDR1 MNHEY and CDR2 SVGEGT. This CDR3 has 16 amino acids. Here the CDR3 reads CASSNSRGEDNYGYTF. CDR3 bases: TGTGCCAGCAGTAACTCAAGGGGAGAAGATAACTATGGCTACACCTTC.

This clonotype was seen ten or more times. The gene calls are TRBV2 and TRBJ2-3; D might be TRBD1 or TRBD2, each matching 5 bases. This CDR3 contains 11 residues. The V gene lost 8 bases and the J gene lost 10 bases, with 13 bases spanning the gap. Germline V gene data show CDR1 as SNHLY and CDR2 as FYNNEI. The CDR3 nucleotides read TGTGCCAGCCACGACGGGGCAGCGCAGTATTTT. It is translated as CASHDGAAQYF.

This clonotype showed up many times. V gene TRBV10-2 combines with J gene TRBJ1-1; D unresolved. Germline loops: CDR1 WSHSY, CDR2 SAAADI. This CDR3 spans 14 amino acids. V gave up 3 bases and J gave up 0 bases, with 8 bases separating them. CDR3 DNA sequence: TGCGCCAGCAGTGAACTTAACCTGAACACTGAAGCTTTCTTT. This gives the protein CASSELNLNTEAFF.

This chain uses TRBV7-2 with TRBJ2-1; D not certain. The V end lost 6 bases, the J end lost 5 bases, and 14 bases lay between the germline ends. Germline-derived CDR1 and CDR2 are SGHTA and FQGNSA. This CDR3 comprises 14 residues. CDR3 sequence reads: CASRKGPLDNEQFF. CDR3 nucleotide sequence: TGTGCCAGCAGGAAAGGGCCTCTAGACAATGAGCAGTTCTTC.

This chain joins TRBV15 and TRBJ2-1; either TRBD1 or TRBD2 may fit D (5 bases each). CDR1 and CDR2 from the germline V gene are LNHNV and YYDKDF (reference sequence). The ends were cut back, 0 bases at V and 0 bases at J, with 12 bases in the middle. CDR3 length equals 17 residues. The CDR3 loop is CATSRDHRGSSYNEQFF. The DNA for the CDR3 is TGTGCCACCAGCAGAGATCATCGGGGCAGCTCCTACAATGAGCAGTTCTTC.

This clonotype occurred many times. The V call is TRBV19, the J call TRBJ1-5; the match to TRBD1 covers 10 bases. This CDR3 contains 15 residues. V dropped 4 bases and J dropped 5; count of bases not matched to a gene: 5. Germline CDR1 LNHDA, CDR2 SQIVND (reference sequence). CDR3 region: CASSRAGTGDQPQHF. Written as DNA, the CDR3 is TGTGCCAGTAGTAGAGCCGGGACAGGGGATCAGCCCCAGCATTTT.

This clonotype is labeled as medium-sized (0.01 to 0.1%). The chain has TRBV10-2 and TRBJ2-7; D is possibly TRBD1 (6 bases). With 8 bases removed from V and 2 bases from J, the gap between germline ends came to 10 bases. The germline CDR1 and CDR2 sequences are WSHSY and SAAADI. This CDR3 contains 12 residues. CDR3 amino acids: CASGGKAYEQYF. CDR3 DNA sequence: TGCGCCAGCGGGGGCAAAGCCTACGAGCAGTACTTC.

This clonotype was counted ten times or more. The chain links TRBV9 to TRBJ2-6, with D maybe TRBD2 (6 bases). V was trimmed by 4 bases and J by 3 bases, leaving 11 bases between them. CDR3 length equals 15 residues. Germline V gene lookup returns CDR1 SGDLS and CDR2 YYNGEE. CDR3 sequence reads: CASSLGTLGANVLTF. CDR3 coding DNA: TGTGCCAGCAGCTTAGGGACTCTTGGGGCCAACGTCCTGACTTTC.

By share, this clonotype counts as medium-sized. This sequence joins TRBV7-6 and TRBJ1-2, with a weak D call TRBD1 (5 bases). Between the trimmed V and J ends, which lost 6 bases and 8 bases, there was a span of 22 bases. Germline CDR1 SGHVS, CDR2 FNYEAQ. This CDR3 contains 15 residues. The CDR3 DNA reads TGTGCCAGCAGTTCTCGGGGGGGAAAAGCGGGGGGCTACACCTTC. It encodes CASSSRGGKAGGYTF.

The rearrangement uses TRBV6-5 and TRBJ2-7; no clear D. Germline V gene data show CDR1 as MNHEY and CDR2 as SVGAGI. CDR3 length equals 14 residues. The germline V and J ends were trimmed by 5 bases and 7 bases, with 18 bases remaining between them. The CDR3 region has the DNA TGTGCCAGCAGTCCAAGGGTTGGGTCCATTGAGCAGTACTTC. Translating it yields CASSPRVGSIEQYF.

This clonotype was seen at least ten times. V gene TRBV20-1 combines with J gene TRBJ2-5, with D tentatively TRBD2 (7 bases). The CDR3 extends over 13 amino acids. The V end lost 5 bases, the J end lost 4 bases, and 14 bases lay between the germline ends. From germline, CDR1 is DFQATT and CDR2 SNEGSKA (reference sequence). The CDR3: CSASSGGGETQYF. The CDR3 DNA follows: TGCAGTGCTTCATCGGGGGGCGGAGAGACCCAGTACTTC.

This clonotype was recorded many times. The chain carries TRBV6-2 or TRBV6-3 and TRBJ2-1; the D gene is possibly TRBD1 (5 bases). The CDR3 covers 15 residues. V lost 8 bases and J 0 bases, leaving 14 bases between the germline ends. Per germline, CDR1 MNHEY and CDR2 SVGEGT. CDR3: CASLKGLSSYNEQFF. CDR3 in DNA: TGTGCCAGCCTAAAGGGGTTGAGCTCCTACAATGAGCAGTTCTTC.

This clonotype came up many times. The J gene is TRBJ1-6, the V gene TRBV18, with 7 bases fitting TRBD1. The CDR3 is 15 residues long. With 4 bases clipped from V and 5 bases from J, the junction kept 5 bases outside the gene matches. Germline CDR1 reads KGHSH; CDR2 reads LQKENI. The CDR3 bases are TGTGCCAGCTCACGGGCAACAGGGGATAATTCACCCCTCCACTTT. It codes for CASSRATGDNSPLHF.

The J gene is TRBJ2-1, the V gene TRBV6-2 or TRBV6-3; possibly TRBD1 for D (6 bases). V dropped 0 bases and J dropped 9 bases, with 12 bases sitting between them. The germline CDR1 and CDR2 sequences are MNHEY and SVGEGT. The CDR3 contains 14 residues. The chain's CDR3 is CASSYSGAQSEQFF. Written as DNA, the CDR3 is TGTGCCAGCAGTTACTCGGGGGCGCAGAGTGAGCAGTTCTTC.

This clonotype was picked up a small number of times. CDR3 sequence reads: CASRYVGAGRDTEAFF. As DNA, the CDR3 is TGTGCCAGCCGGTATGTCGGGGCAGGGAGAGACACTGAAGCTTTCTTT. The chain has TRBV6-5 and TRBJ1-1; D possibly corresponds to TRBD1 (5 bases). Germline V lookup: CDR1 MNHEY, CDR2 SVGAGI. V was clipped by 8 bases and J by 3 bases, with 22 bases between them. The CDR3 is 16 amino acids.

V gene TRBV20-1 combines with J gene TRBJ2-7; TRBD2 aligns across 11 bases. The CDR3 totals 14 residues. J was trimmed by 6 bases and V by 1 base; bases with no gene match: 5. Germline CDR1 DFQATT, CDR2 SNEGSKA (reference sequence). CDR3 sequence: CSARALAGGLEQYF. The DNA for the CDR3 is TGCAGTGCTAGAGCCTTAGCGGGAGGGCTCGAGCAGTACTTC.

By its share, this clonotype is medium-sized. CDR3 sequence: CSATPDPYNEQFF. The CDR3 DNA follows: TGCAGTGCTACACCTGATCCTTACAATGAGCAGTTCTTC. This rearrangement joins TRBV20-1 to TRBJ2-1; D uncertain. Germline CDR1 and CDR2: DFQATT and SNEGSKA (reference sequence). This CDR3 contains 13 residues. Trimming removed 4 bases at V and 4 bases at J, with 11 bases between.

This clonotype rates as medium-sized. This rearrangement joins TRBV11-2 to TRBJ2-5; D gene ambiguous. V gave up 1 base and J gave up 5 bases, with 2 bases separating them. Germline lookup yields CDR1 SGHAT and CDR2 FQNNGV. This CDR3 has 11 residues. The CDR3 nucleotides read TGTGCCAGCAGCTTAGCCGAGACCCAGTACTTC. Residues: CASSLAETQYF.

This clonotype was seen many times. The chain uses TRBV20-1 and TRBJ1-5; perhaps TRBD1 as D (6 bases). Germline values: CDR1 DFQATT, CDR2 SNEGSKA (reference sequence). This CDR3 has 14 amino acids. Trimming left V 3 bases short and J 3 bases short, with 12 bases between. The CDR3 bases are TGCAGTGCTAGGGCGGGGGCGACCAATCAGCCCCAGCATTTT. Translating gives CSARAGATNQPQHF.